The 15 T cell receptor beta chains given below trace back to one sample, sequenced in a study of siplizumab effects on memory and regulatory T cells. Sequenced by immunoSEQ multiplex PCR; TCRdb stores in-frame clones only, minus some. The data hold about 99,000 clones, with over 85% observed a single time. Material: Tregs sorted from blood. All receptors derive from a human donor in good health.

The rearrangement links TRBV5-1 to TRBJ2-1; 10 bases line up with TRBD2. The CDR3 is 19 residues long. Germline CDR1 SGHRS, CDR2 YFSETQ. V was clipped by 4 bases and J by 5 bases; unmatched bases: 18. The DNA for the CDR3 is TGCGCCAGCAGCCTTGGGCGGCTAGCGGGGGCCCCAGATAACAATGAGCAGTTCTTC. It codes for CASSLGRLAGAPDNNEQFF.

The V call is TRBV18, the J call TRBJ2-6; a weak D match, TRBD1 (6 bases). V was shortened by 3 bases and J by 3 bases, with 12 bases between the two germline ends. CDR3 length: 16 residues. Looked up from germline, CDR1 is KGHSH and CDR2 is LQKENI. CDR3 sequence reads: CASSPTGFFGANVLTF. CDR3 coding DNA: TGTGCCAGCTCACCCACAGGGTTCTTTGGGGCCAACGTCCTGACTTTC.

CDR3 sequence reads: CATRDRGPFGYTF. In DNA, the CDR3 is TGTGCCACCAGGGACAGGGGACCCTTTGGCTACACCTTC. J is TRBJ1-2 and V is TRBV6-5, with 10 bases lining up with TRBD1. The CDR3 has 13 residues. Germline assignment: CDR1 MNHEY and CDR2 SVGAGI. V shed 10 bases, J shed 7 bases, and the junction held 9 bases outside the gene matches.

This clone came up a few times. The chain recombines TRBV6-5 with TRBJ1-2; D gene ambiguous. Germline V CDR1 and CDR2: MNHEY, SVGAGI. Trimming took 7 bases from V and 7 from J, leaving 16 bases between them. The CDR3 length is 13 residues. CDR3 nucleotide sequence: TGTGCCAGCATGAGATCGGCTCTCGGTGGCTACACCTTC. Encoded protein: CASMRSALGGYTF.

This chain links TRBV18 with TRBJ2-7, with TRBD1 matching 10 bases. CDR1 and CDR2 (germline): KGHSH, LQKENI. CDR3 length: 14 amino acids. V gave up 3 bases and J gave up 3 bases; unmatched junction bases: 2. CDR3 coding DNA: TGTGCCAGCTCACCGGGACAGGGGATCTACGAGCAGTACTTC. Translating gives CASSPGQGIYEQYF.

CDR3 sequence reads: CASSLTSGMTPNQFF. DNA for the CDR3: TGTGCCAGCAGCTTAACTAGCGGGATGACGCCGAACCAGTTCTTC. The chain carries TRBV7-2 and TRBJ2-1; 10 bases match TRBD2. The germline gives CDR1 SGHTA, CDR2 FQGNSA. The CDR3 extends over 15 amino acids. J gave up 13 bases and V 2 bases, and 11 bases lay outside the gene matches.

V is TRBV28 and J is TRBJ2-7, with 7 bases identical to TRBD2. Germline CDR1 is MDHEN and CDR2 is SYDVKM. The CDR3 is 14 residues long. The junction had 5 bases not matched to a gene; V was cut back by 2 bases and J by 4 bases. The CDR3 DNA sequence: TGTGCCAGCAGTTTAGCGGGAGCGGTATACGAGCAGTACTTC. It codes for CASSLAGAVYEQYF. The entire variable domain, with the rest obtained from reference TRBV28 and TRBJ2-7, is as follows: DVKVTQSSRYLVKRTGEKVFLECVQDMDHENMFWYRQDPGLGLRLIYFSYDVKMKEKGDIPEGYSVSREKKERFSLILESASTNQTSMYLCASSLAGAVYEQYFGPGTRLTVT.

The V call is TRBV4-1, the J call TRBJ2-7, with D tentatively TRBD2 (5 bases). Looked up from germline, CDR1 is MGHRA and CDR2 is YSYEKL. Deletions cut 3 bases from V and 3 bases from J, with 9 bases between. The CDR3 length is 13 residues. The CDR3 DNA reads TGCGCCAGCAGCCATGGACTGGACTACGAGCAGTACTTC. Translating it yields CASSHGLDYEQYF.

The V and J genes are TRBV19 and TRBJ2-3; D call uncertain. This CDR3 has 15 residues. Germline V gene data show CDR1 as LNHDA and CDR2 as SQIVND (reference sequence). V lost 6 bases, J lost 3 bases, and 16 bases lay in between. CDR3 in DNA: TGTGCCAGTAGCCCCTATCAGGTTTCTACAGATACGCAGTATTTT. Its protein is CASSPYQVSTDTQYF.

The J gene is TRBJ1-1, the V gene TRBV27; possibly TRBD1 for D (5 bases). V gave up 0 bases and J gave up 3 bases, with 5 bases separating them. CDR3 length: 13 residues. The germline gives CDR1 MNHEY, CDR2 SMNVEV (reference sequence). The CDR3 DNA reads TGTGCCAGCAGTTTATCGACAGACACTGAAGCTTTCTTT. This codes for CASSLSTDTEAFF.

This clone was counted between two and nine times. The genes are TRBV28 and TRBJ1-5, with D unclear. The V end was cut by 4 bases, the J end by 2 bases, with 9 bases between. CDR3 size: 14 residues. Germline V lookup: CDR1 MDHEN, CDR2 SYDVKM. CDR3 residues: CASSSPRRNQPQHF. The DNA of the CDR3 is TGTGCCAGCAGTTCACCCAGGCGCAATCAGCCCCAGCATTTT.

The V call is TRBV27, the J call TRBJ2-1; D is undetermined. The CDR3 is 17 residues long. Germline lookup yields CDR1 MNHEY and CDR2 SMNVEV (reference sequence). Trimming removed 5 bases at V and 8 bases at J, with 25 bases between. The CDR3 here is CASSRFGVSQEVHEQFF. The CDR3 nucleotides read TGTGCCAGCAGTCGGTTCGGTGTTTCGCAGGAAGTCCATGAGCAGTTCTTC.

The chain has TRBV27 and TRBJ2-7, with TRBD2 as a possible D gene (6 bases). V lost 5 bases and J lost 8, with 19 bases in between. The CDR3 length is 14 residues. The germline V gene encodes CDR1 MNHEY and CDR2 SMNVEV (reference sequence). CDR3 nucleotide sequence: TGTGCCAGCAGTCCCCTCGTCGAGGGAGGCAAGCAGTACTTC. As protein: CASSPLVEGGKQYF.

This clone occurred once. The gene calls are TRBV28 and TRBJ1-1; maybe TRBD1 (5 bases). The CDR3 runs 17 residues. V gave up 6 bases and J gave up 1 base, with 21 bases separating them. The V gene's germline CDR1 is MDHEN and CDR2 SYDVKM. The DNA of the CDR3 is TGTGCCAGCAGAGCCCTCCGGGGACGCACCCAGAACACTGAAGCTTTCTTT. Amino acids: CASRALRGRTQNTEAFF.

The V and J genes are TRBV6-5 and TRBJ2-5, with D tentatively TRBD1 or TRBD2 (6 bases each). Deletions cut 0 bases from V and 7 bases from J, with 12 bases between. CDR1 is MNHEY and CDR2 is SVGAGI in the germline V gene. This CDR3 is built from 14 residues. Here the CDR3 reads CASSYSGGRRTQYF. As DNA, the CDR3 is TGTGCCAGCAGTTACTCCGGGGGCCGGCGGACCCAGTACTTC.